The clone carrying this T cell receptor (beta chain) was seen only once. The data belong to a study of T cell responses to AZD1222 COVID-19 vaccine. The table came from immunoSEQ multiplex PCR; TCRdb's copy has only in-frame clones and leaves some out. The data contain some 130,000 clones, 80% to 90% of them singletons. The TCR comes from an adult in good health. Source: peripheral blood, taken on day 0 of AZD1222 vaccination.

In DNA, the CDR3 is TGTGCCAGCAGTTTAGAGGGGATAGGGACCTACGAGCAGTACTTC. Translated: CASSLEGIGTYEQYF. The rearrangement joins TRBV27 to TRBJ2-7; the D gene could be TRBD1 or TRBD2 (5 bases each). Germline values: CDR1 MNHEY, CDR2 SMNVEV (reference sequence). V lost 2 bases and J 2 bases, leaving 13 bases between the germline ends. The CDR3 length is 15 residues.